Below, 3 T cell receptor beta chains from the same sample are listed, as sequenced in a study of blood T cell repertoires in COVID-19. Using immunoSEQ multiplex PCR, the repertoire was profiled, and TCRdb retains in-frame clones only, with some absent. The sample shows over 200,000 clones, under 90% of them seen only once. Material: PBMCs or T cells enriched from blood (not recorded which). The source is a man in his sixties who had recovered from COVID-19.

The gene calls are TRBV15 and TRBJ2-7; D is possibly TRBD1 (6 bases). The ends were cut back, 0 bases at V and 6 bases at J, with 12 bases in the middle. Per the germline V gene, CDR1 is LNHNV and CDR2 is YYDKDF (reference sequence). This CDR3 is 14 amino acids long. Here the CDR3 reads CATSRDWKGGEQYF. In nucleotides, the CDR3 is TGTGCCACCAGCAGAGATTGGAAAGGGGGCGAGCAGTACTTC. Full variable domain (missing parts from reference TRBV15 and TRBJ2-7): DAMVIQNPRYQVTQFGKPVTLSCSQTLNHNVMYWYQQKSSQAPKLLFHYYDKDFNNEADTPDNFQSRRPNTSFCFLDIRSPGLGDTAMYLCATSRDWKGGEQYFGPGTRLTVT.

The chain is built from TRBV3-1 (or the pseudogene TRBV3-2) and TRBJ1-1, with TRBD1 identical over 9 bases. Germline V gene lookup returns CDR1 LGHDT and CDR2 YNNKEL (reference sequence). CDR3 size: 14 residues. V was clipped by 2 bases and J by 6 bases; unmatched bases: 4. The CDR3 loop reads CASSQQGTGSEAFF. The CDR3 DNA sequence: TGTGCCAGCAGCCAACAAGGGACAGGGTCTGAAGCTTTCTTT.

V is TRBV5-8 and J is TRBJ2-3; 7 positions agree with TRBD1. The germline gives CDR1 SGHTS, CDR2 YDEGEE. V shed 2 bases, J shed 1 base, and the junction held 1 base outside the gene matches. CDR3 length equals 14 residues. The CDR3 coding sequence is TGTGCCAGCAGCTTTGGACAGGGCACAGATACGCAGTATTTT. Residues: CASSFGQGTDTQYF.